These T cell receptor beta chains were read from a single sample in a study of blood T cell repertoires in COVID-19. Some clones are missing from TCRdb's copy, which holds only in-frame ones; the method was immunoSEQ multiplex PCR. This sample has about 140,000 clones, with 84% found just once. Sequencing was performed on peripheral blood. The origin of the receptors is a woman older than 75 in a cohort sampled during active or convalescent COVID-19. The CDR3 runs from the conserved cysteine through the conserved F or W. The order of the fields is CDR3 DNA, CDR3 protein, clone size, V gene, J gene, D gene. D genes are given only for firm matches. Expanded clones are given a class, and other clones once, few, many or no size at all.

DNA: TGTGCCAGCAGCGGGGACAGGTTTGCAGATACGCAGTATTTT
CDR3: CASSGDRFADTQYF
size: -
V: TRBV5-6
J: TRBJ2-3
D: TRBD1

DNA: TGTGCCAGCAGAGGACAGCGGAACACTGAAGCTTTCTTT
CDR3: CASRGQRNTEAFF
size: -
V: TRBV2
J: TRBJ1-1
D: -

DNA: TGTGCCAGCAGCTTTTCAGCGGGGGGGCCAGATACGCAGTATTTT
CDR3: CASSFSAGGPDTQYF
size: -
V: TRBV7-2
J: TRBJ2-3
D: TRBD2

DNA: TGCGCCAGTACTCGGGGGTTGGTGTCCGGGGAGCTGTTTTTT
CDR3: CASTRGLVSGELFF
size: -
V: TRBV4-3
J: TRBJ2-2
D: -

DNA: TGCGCCAGCAGGCCAAACCCCGGGACAGGGAGTAATGAGCAGTTCTTC
CDR3: CASRPNPGTGSNEQFF
size: -
V: TRBV4-1
J: TRBJ2-1
D: TRBD1

DNA: TGTGCCAGCAGTCAAACTGCAACTAATGAAAAACTGTTTTTT
CDR3: CASSQTATNEKLFF
size: -
V: TRBV6-5
J: TRBJ1-4
D: -

DNA: TGTGCCACCAAAGCCCAGGGCCAAGGCAATCAGCCCCAGCATTTT
CDR3: CATKAQGQGNQPQHF
size: -
V: TRBV19
J: TRBJ1-5
D: -

DNA: TGTGCCAGCAGACAGGAGGGGAGCACAGATACGCAGTATTTT
CDR3: CASRQEGSTDTQYF
size: -
V: TRBV6-5
J: TRBJ2-3
D: -

DNA: TGTGCCAGCAGCGTAGACAGGGGCTATGGCTACACCTTC
CDR3: CASSVDRGYGYTF
size: -
V: TRBV9
J: TRBJ1-2
D: TRBD1

DNA: TGTGCCAGCAGCCAACAACTAGCGGGGGGGCTGACAGATACGCAGTATTTT
CDR3: CASSQQLAGGLTDTQYF
size: -
V: TRBV3-1/TRBV3-2
J: TRBJ2-3
D: TRBD2

DNA: TGTGCCAGCAGCCCGGTCGAGTCAGGAAAAGCTTTCTTT
CDR3: CASSPVESGKAFF
size: -
V: TRBV9
J: TRBJ1-1
D: -

DNA: TGTGCCAGCAGTCTAGCGGGGGGGCGGGAGACCCAGTACTTC
CDR3: CASSLAGGRETQYF
size: -
V: TRBV6-5
J: TRBJ2-5
D: TRBD2

DNA: TGTGCCAGCAGCCAGGACAGGGTGTACGAGCAGTACTTC
CDR3: CASSQDRVYEQYF
size: once
V: TRBV13
J: TRBJ2-7
D: TRBD1

DNA: TGTGCCATCAGTAGGGACAGGGTGGGTCAGCCCCAGCATTTT
CDR3: CAISRDRVGQPQHF
size: few
V: TRBV10-3
J: TRBJ1-5
D: TRBD1

DNA: TGTGCCAGCAGCCGGGGACAGGGGACTAGACTGTTTTTT
CDR3: CASSRGQGTRLFF
size: -
V: TRBV7-9
J: TRBJ1-4
D: TRBD1

DNA: TGTGCCAGCTCACCAGGTACAGTCCAAGAGACCCAGTACTTC
CDR3: CASSPGTVQETQYF
size: -
V: TRBV18
J: TRBJ2-5
D: -

DNA: TGTGCCAGCACCCCCAGGGGGAACTATGGCTACACCTTC
CDR3: CASTPRGNYGYTF
size: -
V: TRBV2
J: TRBJ1-2
D: TRBD1

DNA: TGTGCCAGCAGCCGACAGGATTTTTATGGCTACACCTTC
CDR3: CASSRQDFYGYTF
size: -
V: TRBV5-6
J: TRBJ1-2
D: -

DNA: TGTGCCAGCAGTCGGGGGGGGCTTTATGGCTACACCTTC
CDR3: CASSRGGLYGYTF
size: -
V: TRBV6-2/TRBV6-3
J: TRBJ1-2
D: -

DNA: TGTGCCAGCAGCCCCGGAGGAGGGACAGAAGTCTATGGCTACACCTTC
CDR3: CASSPGGGTEVYGYTF
size: -
V: TRBV4-2
J: TRBJ1-2
D: TRBD1

DNA: TGTGCCAGCAGCTTAGTTAGCGGGGGGGCTTACAATGAGCAGTTCTTC
CDR3: CASSLVSGGAYNEQFF
size: -
V: TRBV7-9
J: TRBJ2-1
D: TRBD2

DNA: TGTGCCAGCAGGCGAACTATTACCTACGAGCAGTACTTC
CDR3: CASRRTITYEQYF
size: -
V: TRBV12-3/TRBV12-4
J: TRBJ2-7
D: -

DNA: TGTGCCAGCAGCCCCCAGACAGGGGGGTATGGCTACACCTTC
CDR3: CASSPQTGGYGYTF
size: -
V: TRBV7-6
J: TRBJ1-2
D: TRBD1

DNA: TGTGCCAGCAGCGCAGTCTACGAGCAGTACTTC
CDR3: CASSAVYEQYF
size: -
V: TRBV2
J: TRBJ2-7
D: -

DNA: TGTGCCTGGAGTGTACCGGACAGGGGAAGCACTGAAGCTTTCTTT
CDR3: CAWSVPDRGSTEAFF
size: -
V: TRBV30
J: TRBJ1-1
D: TRBD1

DNA: TGTGCCAGCAGTGAATCACCGGGACAGGGTTTGCAGCCCCAGCATTTT
CDR3: CASSESPGQGLQPQHF
size: -
V: TRBV6-1
J: TRBJ1-5
D: TRBD1

DNA: TGTGCCAGCAGCCCTGGGGGACATAGCACAGATACGCAGTATTTT
CDR3: CASSPGGHSTDTQYF
size: -
V: TRBV5-4
J: TRBJ2-3
D: -

DNA: TGCGCCAGCAGCCGAATATACGGGACACCCTCTGGAAACACCATATATTTT
CDR3: CASSRIYGTPSGNTIYF
size: -
V: TRBV4-1
J: TRBJ1-3
D: -

DNA: TGTGCCAGCAGTTTACACATTTTCAACTATGGCTACACCTTC
CDR3: CASSLHIFNYGYTF
size: -
V: TRBV28
J: TRBJ1-2
D: -

DNA: TGTGCCAGCAGCCGGGACAGGTACAATTCACCCCTCCACTTT
CDR3: CASSRDRYNSPLHF
size: -
V: TRBV11-2
J: TRBJ1-6
D: TRBD1

DNA: TGCGCCAGCAGCGGGAGGGGGTACAATGAGCAGTTCTTC
CDR3: CASSGRGYNEQFF
size: -
V: TRBV5-1
J: TRBJ2-1
D: -

DNA: TGTGCCAGCAGCTTAGCGCTCTCCAGCGGGGGGGCTCAGTTCTTC
CDR3: CASSLALSSGGAQFF
size: once
V: TRBV7-2
J: TRBJ2-1
D: TRBD2

DNA: TGTGCCAGCAGTGACATGGTAGCGGGGGCACTGGGGCAGTTCTTC
CDR3: CASSDMVAGALGQFF
size: -
V: TRBV2
J: TRBJ2-1
D: TRBD2

DNA: TGTGCCAGCAGTTCCGCCCGATACAAGAGAGGACTGTATGGCTACACCTTC
CDR3: CASSSARYKRGLYGYTF
size: -
V: TRBV28
J: TRBJ1-2
D: -

DNA: TGCGCCAGCAGCGCACCGACAGGGTCAGAGACCCAGTACTTC
CDR3: CASSAPTGSETQYF
size: -
V: TRBV5-1
J: TRBJ2-5
D: TRBD1

DNA: TGTGCCAGCAGTTATCGCTCTGGACAAGGGACCCAGTACTTC
CDR3: CASSYRSGQGTQYF
size: once
V: TRBV6-5
J: TRBJ2-5
D: -

DNA: TGTGCCAGCAGCCCCGGGGGGACCAAAGATACGCAGTATTTT
CDR3: CASSPGGTKDTQYF
size: -
V: TRBV14
J: TRBJ2-3
D: TRBD2

DNA: TGTGCCAGCTACCGGGACAGGGTCTTTAATGAGCAGTTCTTC
CDR3: CASYRDRVFNEQFF
size: -
V: TRBV2
J: TRBJ2-1
D: TRBD1

DNA: TGTGCCAGCAGGGGCGGGGGAGTCTATGGCTACACCTTC
CDR3: CASRGGGVYGYTF
size: few
V: TRBV7-9
J: TRBJ1-2
D: -

DNA: TGTGCCAGCAGCCAAGATTTAAAAGGGGCCGCTTTCTTT
CDR3: CASSQDLKGAAFF
size: -
V: TRBV3-1/TRBV3-2
J: TRBJ1-1
D: -

DNA: TGTGCCAGCAGCCAGAGCTACTATGGCTACACCTTC
CDR3: CASSQSYYGYTF
size: -
V: TRBV3-1/TRBV3-2
J: TRBJ1-2
D: -

DNA: TGTGCCATTTCTCCCCGCGGGACGGAGAACACTGAAGCTTTCTTT
CDR3: CAISPRGTENTEAFF
size: -
V: TRBV10-3
J: TRBJ1-1
D: -